These 15 T cell receptor beta chains came from one sample sequenced in a study of T cells in Graves' hyperthyroidism and ophthalmopathy. RNA transcripts yielded amplified TCR beta CDR3 regions. First-round RT-PCR with HTBI primers amplified the TCR CDR3 region. TCRdb re-derived calls from the multiplex PCR reads in MiXCR, one entry per CDR3 protein. This sample yields roughly 660,000 distinct CDR3 sequences, of which roughly 17% are seen a single time; 15% belongs to the top ten. The material sequenced was blood. The receptor source for this set is a man aged 45-65 years with Graves' hyperthyroidism.

This clonotype was picked up a small number of times. For the CDR3, the DNA is TGTGCCAGCAGCCCTGGGAGTGTCCATGAGCAGTACTTC. This gives the protein CASSPGSVHEQYF. The chain combines TRBV6-2 or TRBV6-3 with TRBJ2-7, with D possibly being TRBD2 (5 bases). Trimming took off 6 bases at V and 7 bases at J, with 16 bases between the two ends. Per germline, CDR1 MNHEY and CDR2 SVGEGT. The CDR3 length is 13 residues.

This clonotype has a handful of counts. The genes are TRBV11-2 and TRBJ2-1; D possibly corresponds to TRBD2 (6 bases). The CDR3 length is 16 residues. Trimming took 3 bases from V and 0 from J, leaving 12 bases between them. Germline V gene lookup returns CDR1 SGHAT and CDR2 FQNNGV. The CDR3 here is CASSFYGTDSYNEQFF. CDR3 bases: TGTGCCAGCAGCTTCTATGGGACTGACTCCTACAATGAGCAGTTCTTC.

V gene TRBV6-1 combines with J gene TRBJ2-2, with 10 positions matching TRBD2. This CDR3 spans 15 amino acids. V lost 5 bases to trimming and J lost 1 base; unmatched junction nucleotides: 1. The V gene's germline CDR1 is MNHNS and CDR2 SASEGT. The CDR3 DNA reads TGTGCCAGCAGTATAGCGGGAGGGAACACCGGGGAGCTGTTTTTT. Its translation is CASSIAGGNTGELFF.

The chain couples TRBV20-1 to TRBJ2-7, with 10 nucleotides matching TRBD2. The CDR3 covers 13 residues. CDR1 DFQATT and CDR2 SNEGSKA come from the germline V gene (reference sequence). Germline trimming cut 5 bases from V and 3 bases from J; bases unmatched to any gene: 4. Here the CDR3 reads CSAGSGRIYEQYF. CDR3 DNA sequence: TGCAGTGCTGGTAGCGGGAGGATCTACGAGCAGTACTTC.

This clonotype has a count of ten or more. V is TRBV11-3 and J is TRBJ2-4; 9 bases match TRBD2. CDR1 and CDR2 (germline): SGHNT, YENEEA. J was trimmed by 2 bases and V by 5 bases; bases with no gene match: 4. The CDR3 is 15 residues long. The DNA of the CDR3 is TGTGCCAGCAGCGTTAGCGGGAGCACCAAAAACATTCAGTACTTC. Translation: CASSVSGSTKNIQYF.

This clonotype was detected a few times. This rearrangement joins TRBV19 to TRBJ1-5; no definite D call. The V end was cut by 3 bases, the J end by 10 bases, with 13 bases between. This CDR3 contains 13 residues. Germline values: CDR1 LNHDA, CDR2 SQIVND (reference sequence). CDR3 in amino acids: CASSIQISGPQHF. CDR3 coding DNA: TGTGCCAGTAGTATTCAAATATCCGGCCCCCAGCATTTT.

This clonotype has a handful of counts. The rearrangement joins TRBV9 to TRBJ1-1; D is uncertain. V was pared by 4 bases and J by 1 base, with 11 bases between. Germline lookup yields CDR1 SGDLS and CDR2 YYNGEE. The CDR3 sequence is 14 residues long. The CDR3 protein is CASSLFAQNTEAFF. The DNA of the CDR3 is TGTGCCAGCAGCCTCTTCGCCCAGAACACTGAAGCTTTCTTT.

There are a few counts of this clonotype. The chain employs TRBV5-4 and TRBJ2-2, with TRBD1 matching 7 bases. Trimming took 6 bases from V and 4 from J; bases not matched to a gene: 6. The CDR3 spans 14 residues. Germline V lookup: CDR1 SGHNT, CDR2 YYREEE (reference sequence). Written as DNA, the CDR3 is TGTGCCAGCACTAAGGGGGCAGCCACCGGGGAGCTGTTTTTT. Translation: CASTKGAATGELFF.

At least ten counts were recorded for this clonotype. The V gene is TRBV27, the J gene TRBJ1-5; 8 bases line up with TRBD1. This CDR3 is built from 16 residues. CDR1 and CDR2 (germline): MNHEY, SMNVEV (reference sequence). With V trimmed by 0 bases and J by 3 bases, 4 bases remained unmatched. CDR3 region: CASSLSNRGNNQPQHF. CDR3 nucleotides: TGTGCCAGCAGTTTATCGAACAGGGGGAACAATCAGCCCCAGCATTTT.

The chain is built from TRBV7-9 and TRBJ2-7; 8 nucleotides match TRBD1. Germline-derived CDR1 and CDR2 are SEHNR and FQNEAQ (reference sequence). Germline trimming cut 4 bases from V and 2 bases from J; bases unmatched to any gene: 7. The CDR3 runs 15 residues. The CDR3 is CASSYWQGAPYEQYF. DNA of the CDR3: TGTGCCAGCAGCTACTGGCAGGGGGCTCCCTACGAGCAGTACTTC. Supplemented by reference TRBV7-9 and TRBJ2-7, the full variable domain reads DTGVSQNPRHKITKRGQNVTFRCDPISEHNRLYWYRQTLGQGPEFLTYFQNEAQLEKSRLLSDRFSAERPKGSFSTLEIQRTEQGDSAMYLCASSYWQGAPYEQYFGPGTRLTVT.

This clonotype was counted ten times or more. V usage is TRBV11-2 and J usage is TRBJ1-2; TRBD1 aligns across 10 bases. The germline V gene encodes CDR1 SGHAT and CDR2 FQNNGV. The V gene end was trimmed by 1 base and the J gene end by 7 bases; junction bases not matched to a gene: 3. The length of the CDR3 is 14 residues. CDR3 coding DNA: TGTGCCAGCAGCTTAGGCGGGACAGGGGTTGGCTACACCTTC. Translated, it gives CASSLGGTGVGYTF.

Many counts were recorded for this clonotype. The chain uses TRBV20-1 and TRBJ2-5; unclear D gene. Per germline, CDR1 DFQATT and CDR2 SNEGSKA (reference sequence). The CDR3 covers 14 residues. V was shortened by 0 bases and J by 1 base, with 9 bases between the two germline ends. The CDR3 region has the DNA TGCAGTGCTAGAGATATGCGGACCCAAGAGACCCAGTACTTC. Its translation: CSARDMRTQETQYF.

V usage is TRBV2 and J usage is TRBJ2-7; D is unclear. Trimming left V 10 bases short and J 4 bases short, with 5 bases between. CDR1 is SNHLY and CDR2 is FYNNEI in the germline V gene. The CDR3 covers 9 residues. CDR3 DNA sequence: TGTGCCACCCGTTACGAGCAGTACTTC. Encoded protein: CATRYEQYF.

The rearrangement links TRBV11-3 to TRBJ2-1, with TRBD2 matching over 7 bases. V was pared by 5 bases and J by 6 bases, with 10 bases of the junction left unmatched. This CDR3 has 15 residues. Germline assignment: CDR1 SGHNT and CDR2 YENEEA. CDR3 DNA: TGTGCCAGCAGCGCCGAGGGCGGGGGAGGCAATGAGCAGTTCTTC. Its protein product is CASSAEGGGGNEQFF.

This clonotype has a count of ten or more. The chain combines TRBV28 with TRBJ2-2, with 7 bases aligning to TRBD1. The CDR3 has 16 amino acids. Trimming cost V 4 bases and J 3 bases; bases outside gene matches: 8. Germline CDR1 MDHEN, CDR2 SYDVKM. CDR3 sequence: CASSSSRDSHTGELFF. CDR3 nucleotide sequence: TGTGCCAGCAGTTCCAGCCGGGACAGCCACACCGGGGAGCTGTTTTTT.